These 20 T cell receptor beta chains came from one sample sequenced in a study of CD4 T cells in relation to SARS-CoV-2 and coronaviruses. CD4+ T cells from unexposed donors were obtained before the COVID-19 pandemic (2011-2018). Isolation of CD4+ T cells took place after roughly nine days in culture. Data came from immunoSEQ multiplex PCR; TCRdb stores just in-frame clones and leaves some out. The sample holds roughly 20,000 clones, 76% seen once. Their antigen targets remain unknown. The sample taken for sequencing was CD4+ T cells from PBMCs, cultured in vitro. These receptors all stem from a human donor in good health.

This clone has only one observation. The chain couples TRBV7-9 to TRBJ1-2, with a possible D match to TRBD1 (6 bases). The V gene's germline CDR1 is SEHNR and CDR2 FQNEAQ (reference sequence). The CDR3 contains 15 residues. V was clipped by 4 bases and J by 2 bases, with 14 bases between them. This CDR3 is CASSSQGASNYGYTF. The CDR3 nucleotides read TGTGCCAGCAGCTCACAGGGTGCCTCCAACTATGGCTACACCTTC.

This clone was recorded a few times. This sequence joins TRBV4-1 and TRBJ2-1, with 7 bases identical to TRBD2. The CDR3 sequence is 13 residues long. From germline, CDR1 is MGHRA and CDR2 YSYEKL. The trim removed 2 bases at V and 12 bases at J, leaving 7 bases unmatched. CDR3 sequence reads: CASSQQSGMGQFF. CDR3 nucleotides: TGCGCCAGCAGCCAACAGAGCGGGATGGGGCAGTTCTTC.

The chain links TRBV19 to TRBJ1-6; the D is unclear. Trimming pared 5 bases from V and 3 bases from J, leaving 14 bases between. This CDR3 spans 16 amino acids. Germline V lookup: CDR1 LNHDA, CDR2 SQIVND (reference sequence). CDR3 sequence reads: CASSGIPGGYNSPLHF. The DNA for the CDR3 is TGTGCCAGTAGTGGCATCCCCGGCGGCTATAATTCACCCCTCCACTTT. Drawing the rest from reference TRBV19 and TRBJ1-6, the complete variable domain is DGGITQSPKYLFRKEGQNVTLSCEQNLNHDAMYWYRQDPGQGLRLIYYSQIVNDFQKGDIAEGYSVSREKKESFPLTVTSAQKNPTAFYLCASSGIPGGYNSPLHFGNGTRLTVT.

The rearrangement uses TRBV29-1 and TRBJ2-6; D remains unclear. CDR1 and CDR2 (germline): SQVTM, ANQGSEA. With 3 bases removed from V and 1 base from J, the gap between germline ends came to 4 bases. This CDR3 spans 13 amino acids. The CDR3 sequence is CSVEESGANVLTF. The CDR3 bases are TGCAGCGTTGAGGAATCTGGGGCCAACGTCCTGACTTTC.

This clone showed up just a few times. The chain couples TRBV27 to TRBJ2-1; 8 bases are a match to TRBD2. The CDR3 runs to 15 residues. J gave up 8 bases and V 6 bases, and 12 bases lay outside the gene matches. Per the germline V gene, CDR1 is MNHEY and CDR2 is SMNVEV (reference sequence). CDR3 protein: CASSTTAGGWHEQFF. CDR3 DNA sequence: TGTGCCAGCAGCACAACCGCGGGGGGATGGCATGAGCAGTTCTTC.

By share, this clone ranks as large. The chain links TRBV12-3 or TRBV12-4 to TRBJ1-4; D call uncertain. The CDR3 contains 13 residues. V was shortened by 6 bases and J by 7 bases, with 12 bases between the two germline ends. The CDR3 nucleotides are TGTGCCAGCAGCCGGACTTGGGGTGAAAAACTGTTTTTT. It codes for CASSRTWGEKLFF.

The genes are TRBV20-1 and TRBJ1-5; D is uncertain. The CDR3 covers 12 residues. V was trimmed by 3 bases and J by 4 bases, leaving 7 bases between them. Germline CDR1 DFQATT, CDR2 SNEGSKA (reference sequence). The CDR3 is CSASTLNQPQHF. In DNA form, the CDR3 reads TGCAGTGCTAGTACCTTAAATCAGCCCCAGCATTTT.

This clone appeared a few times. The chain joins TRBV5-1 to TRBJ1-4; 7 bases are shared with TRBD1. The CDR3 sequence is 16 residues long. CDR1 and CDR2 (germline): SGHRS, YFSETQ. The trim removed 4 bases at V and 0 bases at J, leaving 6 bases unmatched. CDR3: CASSRGQPATNEKLFF. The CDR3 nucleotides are TGCGCCAGCAGCAGGGGACAGCCTGCAACTAATGAAAAACTGTTTTTT. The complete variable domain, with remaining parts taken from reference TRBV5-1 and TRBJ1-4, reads KAGVTQTPRYLIKTRGQQVTLSCSPISGHRSVSWYQQTPGQGLQFLFEYFSETQRNKGNFPGRFSGRQFSNSRSEMNVSTLELGDSALYLCASSRGQPATNEKLFFGSGTQLSVL.

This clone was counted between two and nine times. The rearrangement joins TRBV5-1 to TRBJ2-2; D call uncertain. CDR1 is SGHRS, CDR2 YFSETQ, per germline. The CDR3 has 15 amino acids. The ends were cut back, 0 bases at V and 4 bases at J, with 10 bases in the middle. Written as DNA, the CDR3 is TGCGCCAGCAGCTTGGAGGGCCGAAGCACCGGGGAGCTGTTTTTT. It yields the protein CASSLEGRSTGELFF.

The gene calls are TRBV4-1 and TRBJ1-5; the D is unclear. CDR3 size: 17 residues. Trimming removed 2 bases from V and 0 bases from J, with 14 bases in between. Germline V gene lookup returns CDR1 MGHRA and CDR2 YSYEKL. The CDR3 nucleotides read TGCGCCAGCAGCCAAAGGCCGCTGTGGTATAGCAATCAGCCCCAGCATTTT. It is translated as CASSQRPLWYSNQPQHF.

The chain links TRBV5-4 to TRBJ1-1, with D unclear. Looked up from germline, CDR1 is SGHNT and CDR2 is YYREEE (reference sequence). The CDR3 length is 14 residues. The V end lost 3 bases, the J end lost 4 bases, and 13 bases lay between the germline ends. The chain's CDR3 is CASSWVEGGTEAFF. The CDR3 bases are TGTGCCAGCAGCTGGGTTGAAGGAGGCACTGAAGCTTTCTTT.

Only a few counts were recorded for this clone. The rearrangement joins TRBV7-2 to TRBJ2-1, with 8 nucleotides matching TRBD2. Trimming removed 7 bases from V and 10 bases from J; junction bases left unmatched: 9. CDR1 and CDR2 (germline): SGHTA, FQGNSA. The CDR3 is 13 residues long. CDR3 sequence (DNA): TGTGCCAGCACTCGGGGGGGGCTTGCGGAGCAGTTCTTC. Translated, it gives CASTRGGLAEQFF.

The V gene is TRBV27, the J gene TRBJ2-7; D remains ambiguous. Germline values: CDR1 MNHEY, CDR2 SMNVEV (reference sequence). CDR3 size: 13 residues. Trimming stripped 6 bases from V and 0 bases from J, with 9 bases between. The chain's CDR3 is CASRTTASYEQYF. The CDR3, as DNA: TGTGCCAGCAGGACGACGGCCTCCTACGAGCAGTACTTC.

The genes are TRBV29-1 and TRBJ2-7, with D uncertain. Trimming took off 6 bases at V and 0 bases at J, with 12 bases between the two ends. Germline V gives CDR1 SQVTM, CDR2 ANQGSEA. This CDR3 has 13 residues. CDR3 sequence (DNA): TGCAGCGTAGCTCCCGACATCTCCTACGAGCAGTACTTC. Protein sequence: CSVAPDISYEQYF.

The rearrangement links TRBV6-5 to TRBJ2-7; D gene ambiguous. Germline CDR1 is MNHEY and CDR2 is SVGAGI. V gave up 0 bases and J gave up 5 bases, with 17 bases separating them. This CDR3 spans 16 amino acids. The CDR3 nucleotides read TGTGCCAGCAGTTACTCTTCGACCGTAAACCCTAACGAGCAGTACTTC. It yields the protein CASSYSSTVNPNEQYF.

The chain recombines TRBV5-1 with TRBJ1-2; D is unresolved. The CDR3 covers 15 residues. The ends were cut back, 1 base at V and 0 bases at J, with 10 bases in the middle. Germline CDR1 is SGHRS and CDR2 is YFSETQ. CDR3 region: CASSLMPSTNYGYTF. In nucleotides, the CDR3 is TGCGCCAGCAGCTTGATGCCCAGTACTAACTATGGCTACACCTTC.

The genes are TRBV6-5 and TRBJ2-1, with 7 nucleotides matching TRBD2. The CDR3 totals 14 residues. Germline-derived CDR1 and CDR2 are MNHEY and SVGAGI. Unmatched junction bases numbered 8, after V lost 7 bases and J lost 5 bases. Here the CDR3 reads CASTTGTINNEQFF. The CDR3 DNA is TGTGCCAGCACTACCGGGACTATTAACAATGAGCAGTTCTTC.

The CDR3 DNA is TGTGCCAGCAGTGAAGTTCCCCACGCTGAAGCTTTCTTT. It translates to CASSEVPHAEAFF. The chain is built from TRBV6-1 and TRBJ1-1; D is unclear. Trimming stripped 1 base from V and 6 bases from J, with 9 bases between. This CDR3 is built from 13 residues. Germline loops: CDR1 MNHNS, CDR2 SASEGT.

CDR3 amino acids: CASSEAGTALSSGNTIYF. In nucleotides, the CDR3 is TGTGCCAGCAGTGAGGCCGGGACAGCATTGAGCTCTGGAAACACCATATATTTT. This rearrangement joins TRBV6-1 to TRBJ1-3, with 7 bases lining up with TRBD1. V lost 3 bases to trimming and J lost 0 bases; unmatched junction nucleotides: 11. CDR1 and CDR2 from the germline V gene are MNHNS and SASEGT. The CDR3 sequence is 18 residues long.

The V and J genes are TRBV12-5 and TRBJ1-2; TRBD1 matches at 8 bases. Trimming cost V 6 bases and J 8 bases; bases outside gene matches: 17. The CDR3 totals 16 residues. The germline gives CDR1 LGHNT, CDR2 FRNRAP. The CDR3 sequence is CASGPDRGRVWDGYTF. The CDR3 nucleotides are TGTGCTAGTGGCCCCGACAGGGGCCGCGTGTGGGACGGCTACACCTTC. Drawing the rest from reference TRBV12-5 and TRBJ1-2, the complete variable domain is DARVTQTPRHKVTEMGQEVTMRCQPILGHNTVFWYRQTMMQGLELLAYFRNRAPLDDSGMPKDRFSAEMPDATLATLKIQPSEPRDSAVYFCASGPDRGRVWDGYTFGSGTRLTVV.